This TCR beta chain was sequenced in a study of T cell responses to AZD1222 COVID-19 vaccine. Using immunoSEQ multiplex PCR, the repertoire was profiled, and TCRdb retains in-frame clones only, with some absent. The profile shows roughly 140,000 clones, approximately 90% of them singletons. CDR1 and CDR2 from the germline V gene are SEHNR and FQNEAQ (reference sequence). This CDR3 spans 15 amino acids. Germline trimming cut 5 bases from V and 5 bases from J; bases unmatched to any gene: 9. Combined were second doses at about 4 or about 12 weeks. Study-level results: The span of vaccine-associated CD4 TCRs extended across spike, with dominance at 160-218 and 743-854. Only a handful of AZD1222 recipients tested seropositive at baseline. Donors in the cohort were predominantly white British and more often female, and clonal diversity was possibly underestimated.

A remark on this clone: The antigen is undetermined.

Material: peripheral blood, obtained 28 days after the second AZD1222 dose. V usage is TRBV7-9 and J usage is TRBJ1-1, with TRBD1 matching over 9 bases. This TCR was sampled from an adult who received the AZD1222 COVID-19 vaccine. Here the CDR3 DNA reads TGTGCCAGCAGCCCGGGACAGGGAAGCAGGACTGAAGCTTTCTTT. It yields the protein CASSPGQGSRTEAFF.